This T cell receptor (beta chain) was profiled in a study of regulatory T cells in long-lasting Graves disease. The CDR3 consists of 15 residues. The V and J ends lost 5 bases and 2 bases respectively, with 15 bases between them. The germline gives CDR1 LNHNV, CDR2 YYDKDF (reference sequence). This clonotype was observed many times. Library construction for TCR beta used iRepertoire HTBI primers and Arm-PCR of CDR3 regions. The authors' processing: The study identified about 60 TRBV and some 15 TRBJ segments across samples. Using its own MiXCR run on the multiplex PCR reads, TCRdb lists one record per CDR3 protein. The V and J calls were not made by the authors but by TCRdb's processing. Of over 250,000 distinct CDR3 sequences listed, under 25% are singletons. Regarding time point: persistent/refractory GD, antithyroid drugs over 5 years with positive TRAb. PBMC RNA served as the TCR library source.

This TCR came from a female donor with Graves disease. The sequenced sample was peripheral blood mononuclear cells (PBMCs), obtained when the disease was refractory, from a patient treated with antithyroid drugs. The chain is built from TRBV15 and TRBJ2-5; tentative D call: TRBD1 (5 bases). CDR3 nucleotides: TGTGCCACCAGCCTCGGACAAGGGGCTCAAGAGACCCAGTACTTC. Translated, it gives CATSLGQGAQETQYF.